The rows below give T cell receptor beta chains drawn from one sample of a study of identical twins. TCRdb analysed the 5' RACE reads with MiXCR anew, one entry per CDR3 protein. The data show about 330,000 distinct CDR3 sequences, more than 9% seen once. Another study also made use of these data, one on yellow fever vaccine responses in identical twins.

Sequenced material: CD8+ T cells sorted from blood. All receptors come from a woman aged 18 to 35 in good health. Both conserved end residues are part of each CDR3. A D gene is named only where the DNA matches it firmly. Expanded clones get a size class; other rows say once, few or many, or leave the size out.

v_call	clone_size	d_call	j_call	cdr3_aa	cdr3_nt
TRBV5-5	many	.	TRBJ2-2	CASSLARGMDTGELFF	TGTGCCAGCAGCTTGGCGCGAGGGATGGACACCGGGGAGCTGTTTTTT
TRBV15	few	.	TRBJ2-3	CATSRGPSASDTQYF	TGTGCCACCAGCAGAGGACCTAGCGCGTCAGATACGCAGTATTTT
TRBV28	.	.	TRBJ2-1	CASTPRSSRGTYNEQFF	TGTGCCAGCACCCCTCGTAGTAGCCGTGGCACATACAATGAGCAGTTCTTC
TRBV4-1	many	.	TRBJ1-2	CASSHPPGGVYGYTF	TGCGCCAGCAGCCACCCACCGGGGGGGGTGTATGGCTACACCTTC
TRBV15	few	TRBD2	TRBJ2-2	CATSRDLAGAGTGELFF	TGTGCCACCAGCAGAGACCTAGCGGGGGCGGGCACCGGGGAGCTGTTTTTT
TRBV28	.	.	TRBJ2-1	CASFRGGYNEQFF	TGTGCCAGCTTCAGGGGCGGTTACAATGAGCAGTTCTTC
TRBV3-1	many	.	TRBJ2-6	CASSHNPLSGANVLTF	TGTGCCAGCAGCCATAACCCCCTCTCTGGGGCCAACGTCCTGACTTTC
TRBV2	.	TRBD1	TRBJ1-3	CASSVGQVSGNTIYF	TGTGCCAGCAGTGTGGGACAGGTCTCTGGAAACACCATATATTTT
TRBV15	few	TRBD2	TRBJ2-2	CATSRDQVRTSGNTGELFF	TGTGCCACCAGCAGAGATCAAGTGAGGACTAGCGGAAACACCGGGGAGCTGTTTTTT
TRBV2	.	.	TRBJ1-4	CASRATTNEKLFF	TGTGCCAGCAGAGCTACAACTAATGAAAAACTGTTTTTT
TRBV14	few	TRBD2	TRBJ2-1	CASSQDYTSGRDDNEQFF	TGTGCCAGCAGCCAAGATTATACTAGCGGGAGGGACGACAATGAGCAGTTCTTC
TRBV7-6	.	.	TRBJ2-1	CASSLLAGDNEQFF	TGTGCCAGCAGCTTACTGGCAGGGGACAATGAGCAGTTCTTC
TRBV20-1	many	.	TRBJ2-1	CSAPRGETNEQFF	TGCAGTGCCCCGCGGGGAGAGACAAATGAGCAGTTCTTC
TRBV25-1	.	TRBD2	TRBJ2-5	CASSEIAGEETQYF	TGTGCCAGCAGTGAAATAGCGGGTGAAGAGACCCAGTACTTC
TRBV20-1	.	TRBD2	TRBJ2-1	CCARDLSTSGDYNEQFF	TGCTGTGCTAGAGATCTCTCGACTAGCGGGGACTACAATGAGCAGTTCTTC
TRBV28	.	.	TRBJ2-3	CASSFLAPTDTQYF	TGTGCCAGCAGTTTTCTCGCCCCGACAGATACGCAGTATTTT
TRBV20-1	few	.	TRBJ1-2	CSARGGYTF	TGCAGTGCTAGGGGTGGCTACACCTTC
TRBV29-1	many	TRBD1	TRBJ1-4	CSVLTGNEKLFF	TGCAGCGTTCTGACAGGGAATGAAAAACTGTTTTTT
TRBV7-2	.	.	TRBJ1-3	CASSLRRGGGNTIYF	TGTGCCAGCAGCTTACGCAGGGGTGGTGGAAACACCATATATTTT